The present TCR beta chain was sequenced within a study of a mutant IDH1 vaccine in newly diagnosed glioma. Study-wide results and caveats: Pseudoprogression apparently tracked independently of changes in top peripheral T cell clonotypes.

Time point in this sample: week 5, during vaccination. Vaccine doses each comprised 300 ug of mutant IDH1 20-mer peptide, with topical imiquimod. TCRdb's table, derived via immunoSEQ multiplex PCR, lists solely in-frame clones and lacks some. The table lists 60,000 or so clones, about 86% of them singletons. Trimming took 1 base from V and 5 from J, leaving 11 bases between them. Germline CDR1 is SNHLY and CDR2 is FYNNEI. The CDR3 loop spans 14 amino acids. About this clone: Antigen unknown.

The chain couples TRBV2 to TRBJ2-5; D perhaps matches TRBD2 (5 bases). This specimen was PBMCs, taken from a glioma patient whose treatment included an IDH1 peptide vaccine. The source of this sequence is a woman aged 45-65 years with glioma. DNA for the CDR3: TGTGCCAGCAGTGAAGGGACTGGTTGGGAGACCCAGTACTTC. Its translation is CASSEGTGWETQYF. Full variable domain (rest looked up from reference TRBV2 and TRBJ2-5): EPEVTQTPSHQVTQMGQEVILRCVPISNHLYFYWYRQILGQKVEFLVSFYNNEISEKSEIFDDQFSVERPDGSNFTLKIRSTKLEDSAMYFCASSEGTGWETQYFGPGTRLLVL.